This record concerns one T cell receptor (beta chain) sequence. Its antigen is as yet unknown. The record originates from a study of T cells expressing NK-cell markers. Study information: According to the study, TCR beta repertoires originated from sorted CD3+CD56+NKG2C+, CD3+CD56+NKG2C- and CD3+CD56-NKG2C+ T cells. Seropositivity for HCMV was found in seven of the eight sequenced donors, with one seronegative.

Germline lookup yields CDR1 DFQATT and CDR2 SNEGSKA (reference sequence). CDR3 length: 15 amino acids. After re-calling the 5' RACE reads, TCRdb lists one entry per CDR3 protein, DNA absent. The sample's table shows almost 450,000 distinct CDR3 sequences. Study findings and constraints: Roughly 1.0-7.0% of CD8+ T cells in about six donors belonged to dominant NKG2C+ clonotypes. Expanded NKG2C+ T cell clones had unclear HCMV specificity.

This receptor was obtained from a woman aged 18 to 69 in good health. The chain uses TRBV20-1 and TRBJ2-6; lacking DNA, the TRBD1 call made by TCRdb goes unchecked. Sequencing was carried out using blood T cells: a sorted CD56 or NKG2C T cell subset, CD4+ or CD8+ T cells, or bulk PBMC T cells (not recorded which). The CDR3 protein is CSATDRFAGANVLTF.